The present TCR delta chain was sequenced within a study of gamma-delta chains in newborns, infants, children. As for the study in general: Microbial exposure reportedly drives polyclonal innate γδ T cell expansion after birth.

This clone was seen a few times. TCRdb re-called clones from the reads using CATT. Of about 16,000 delta-chain clones in the sample, 7% to 8.5% were seen once. The sequence came from a child who was a newborn, infant or young child, either healthy, febrile or measles-vaccinated (not recorded which). The sample consisted of blood.

CDR3 nucleotides: TGTGCCTGTGACAGACTGGGGGTTCACCCTAGCTCCTGGGACACCCGACAGATGTTTTTC. Translating it yields CACDRLGVHPSSWDTRQMFF. This chain links TRDV2 with TRDJ3, with 8 bases that match TRDD3. The CDR3 is made up of 20 amino acids. Germline-derived CDR1 and CDR2 are GEAIGNYY and EKD. V lost 2 bases to trimming and J lost 0 bases; unmatched junction nucleotides: 11.